A selection of T cell receptor beta chains follows, all from one sample in a study of shared clonotypes between healthy human individuals. Produced via immunoSEQ multiplex PCR; TCRdb's table is partial and in-frame only. The top ten hold under 0.65% of the sample, which has roughly 1,000,000 clones, 75% to 80% seen once. Sequencing was done on a sample of memory CD4+ T cells from PBMCs. All receptors derive from a man between 18 and 29 years old in good health. Some clones in this sample may be carry-over from other donors' samples. Each CDR3 is given with its conserved first and last residue. D genes are given only for firm matches. Clone size is not always given. Where it is, it says once, few, many or a class for expanded clones.

clone_size d_call j_call cdr3_length v_call cdr3_nt cdr3_aa
few . TRBJ2-4 14 TRBV27 TGTGCCAGCAGTTCCCACGTAGCCAAAAACATTCAGTACTTC CASSSHVAKNIQYF
. TRBD2 TRBJ2-5 15 TRBV11-2 TGTGCCAGCAGCGAGGGACTAGCGGGACTAGAGACCCAGTACTTC CASSEGLAGLETQYF
once . TRBJ2-2 15 TRBV7-9 TGTGCCAGCAGGTCCGGGACTGTAACCACCGGGGAGCTGTTTTTT CASRSGTVTTGELFF
. . TRBJ2-3 14 TRBV7-9 TGTGCCAGCAGCTTGAGGGGGGCCACAGATACGCAGTATTTT CASSLRGATDTQYF
few . TRBJ1-1 14 TRBV5-4 TGTGCCAGCGGCCTACAGGGTTTTAACACTGAAGCTTTCTTT CASGLQGFNTEAFF
. . TRBJ1-5 12 TRBV19 TGTGCGACAAACCGGTGGCAACAGCCCCAGCATTTT CATNRWQQPQHF
few TRBD2 TRBJ2-5 15 TRBV30 TGTGCCTGGAGCCGGGTAGTAGCGGGACAAGAGACCCAGTACTTC CAWSRVVAGQETQYF
. TRBD1 TRBJ1-3 15 TRBV11-2 TGTGCCAGCAGCCCCTGGGACAGGTCGGGAAACACCATATATTTT CASSPWDRSGNTIYF
once . TRBJ1-6 15 TRBV5-1 TGCGCCAGCAGCTTGTCCGTACAGGGTGACTCACCCCTCCACTTT CASSLSVQGDSPLHF
. TRBD1 TRBJ1-2 15 TRBV5-1 TGCGCCAGCAGCTTGTACGGACAGGGGCACTATGGCTACACCTTC CASSLYGQGHYGYTF
few TRBD1 TRBJ2-7 14 TRBV27 TGTGCCAGCAGTTCACGGGACAGCTCCTACGAGCAGTACTTC CASSSRDSSYEQYF
. . TRBJ2-5 14 TRBV27 TGTGCCAGCAGGTCCTACGGGGCCCAAGAGACCCAGTACTTC CASRSYGAQETQYF
many TRBD2 TRBJ2-3 15 TRBV28 TGTGCCAGCAGTTTTGGATCCTGGGGAGGGGATACGCAGTATTTT CASSFGSWGGDTQYF
. TRBD1 TRBJ1-2 15 TRBV28 TGTGCCAGCAGGACCAGACAGGGCGGGGGTTATGGCTACACCTTC CASRTRQGGGYGYTF
. TRBD1 TRBJ2-5 13 TRBV29-1 TGCAGCGTTGACAGGGGGCAGCAAGAGACCCAGTACTTC CSVDRGQQETQYF
. . TRBJ1-1 13 TRBV7-8 TGTGCCAGCAGCTTCGGTCCCGGGACTGAAGCTTTCTTT CASSFGPGTEAFF
once TRBD2 TRBJ2-5 18 TRBV5-1 TGCGCCAGCCGACTTAACGTGGGACTAGCGGGAAACCAAGAGACCCAGTACTTC CASRLNVGLAGNQETQYF
. . TRBJ2-7 10 TRBV29-1 TGCAGCGGGGCTCGGGACGAGCAGTACTTC CSGARDEQYF
. . TRBJ2-1 16 TRBV7-2 TGTGCCAGCAGCTCAATAGGGGGGGCCAATTCCAATGAGCAGTTCTTC CASSSIGGANSNEQFF
. . TRBJ1-1 13 TRBV6-4 TGTGCCAGCAGCGTGCAGATGAACACTGAAGCTTTCTTT CASSVQMNTEAFF
. . TRBJ2-3 16 TRBV5-1 TGCGCCAGCAGCCCCTCGGCCCGCGCGGGAACAGATACGCAGTATTTT CASSPSARAGTDTQYF
. . TRBJ2-1 15 TRBV7-2 TGTGCCAGCAGCTTAGAGGACTACTCCTACAATGAGCAGTTCTTC CASSLEDYSYNEQFF
. . TRBJ2-2 14 TRBV6-1 TGTGCCAGCAACGAGCCACTGAACACCGGGGAGCTGTTTTTT CASNEPLNTGELFF
. . TRBJ1-1 13 TRBV9 TGTGCCAGCAGCGTGGAGGATAACGCTGAAGCTTTCTTT CASSVEDNAEAFF
. TRBD1 TRBJ1-2 14 TRBV7-3 TGTGCCAGCAGCTTACAGGGACAGGGATATGGCTACACCTTC CASSLQGQGYGYTF
. TRBD1 TRBJ1-4 13 TRBV30 TGTGCCACAACCGGGACAGGGAATGAAAAACTGTTTTTT CATTGTGNEKLFF
many TRBD1 TRBJ2-2 15 TRBV6-4 TGTGCCAGCAGAGCCGGGACAGGGGACACCGGGGAGCTGTTTTTT CASRAGTGDTGELFF
. TRBD1 TRBJ2-5 14 TRBV5-5 TGTGCCAGCAGCGGGGACAGGGCTGGGGAGACCCAGTACTTC CASSGDRAGETQYF
. . TRBJ2-2 14 TRBV9 TGTGCCAGCAGTAGGACAGTGTTCACCGGGGAGCTGTTTTTT CASSRTVFTGELFF
. TRBD2 TRBJ2-1 16 TRBV7-8 TGTGCCAGCAGCTTAAAGAGGACTAGCGGGAGGAATGAGCAGTTCTTC CASSLKRTSGRNEQFF
. . TRBJ2-1 16 TRBV4-2 TGTGCCAGCAGCCAAGATGGGAGAGCGCCCGACAATGAGCAGTTCTTC CASSQDGRAPDNEQFF
once . TRBJ2-2 15 TRBV15 TGTGCCACCAGCAGAGAATATGGGGGGACCGGGGAGCTGTTTTTT CATSREYGGTGELFF
. . TRBJ1-3 13 TRBV6-5 TGTGCCAGCAGAATTTCAGGGGGAAACACCATATATTTT CASRISGGNTIYF
. . TRBJ1-1 13 TRBV27 TGTGCCAGCAGACTCAGGGCTCGCCGTGAAGCTTTCTTT CASRLRARREAFF
. TRBD1 TRBJ2-7 15 TRBV11-2 TGTGCCAGCAGCTGGGCCGGGGACAGGGGAAACGAGCAGTACTTC CASSWAGDRGNEQYF
. . TRBJ1-1 14 TRBV27 TGTGCCAGCAGTTTGGGGGATAGACACACTGAAGCTTTCTTT CASSLGDRHTEAFF
few . TRBJ2-5 11 TRBV6-6 TGTGCCAGCAGTTACGGGGAGACCCAGTACTTC CASSYGETQYF
. . TRBJ2-3 16 TRBV5-1 TGCGCCAGCAGCTTGGGCCTACAGCTCGGCACAGATACGCAGTATTTT CASSLGLQLGTDTQYF
once . TRBJ2-7 13 TRBV11-2 TGTGCCAGCAGCTGGCCGCAGGGGTACGAGCAGTACTTC CASSWPQGYEQYF
. . TRBJ2-3 15 TRBV7-3 TGTGCCAGCAGCTTGACTCAGAACCCCACAGATACGCAGTATTTT CASSLTQNPTDTQYF
many . TRBJ1-5 13 TRBV6-1 TGTGCCAGCAGTGAAGCGCAGGGGCAGCCCCAGCATTTT CASSEAQGQPQHF
once . TRBJ2-2 12 TRBV7-2 TGTGCCAGCAGCTTATTTCCCGGGGAGCTGTTTTTT CASSLFPGELFF
. . TRBJ2-5 13 TRBV6-6 TGTGCCAGCAGTTACAGGGTGTTGGAGACCCAGTACTTC CASSYRVLETQYF
. TRBD1 TRBJ1-2 13 TRBV19 TGTGCCAGTAAGCTCCAGGACAGGGAAGGCTACACCTTC CASKLQDREGYTF
. . TRBJ2-7 12 TRBV7-9 TGTGCCAGCAGCCCGCCGGGTGACGAGCAGTACTTC CASSPPGDEQYF
. . TRBJ2-7 14 TRBV27 TGTGCCAGCAGTACCTACGTGGGATCCTACGAGCAGTACTTC CASSTYVGSYEQYF
few . TRBJ2-4 11 TRBV20-1 TGCAGTGCTAGTCCAAAAAACATTCAGTACTTC CSASPKNIQYF
. TRBD1 TRBJ1-4 15 TRBV5-6 TGTGCCAGCAGCTTGGCAGGGACAGGGCCTGAAAAACTGTTTTTT CASSLAGTGPEKLFF
. . TRBJ1-5 15 TRBV18 TGTGCCAGCTCACCGACCTTTAATAGCAATCAGCCCCAGCATTTT CASSPTFNSNQPQHF
. . TRBJ2-1 12 TRBV13 TGTGCCAGCAGCTTACAAGGGAGTCAGCAGTTCTTC CASSLQGSQQFF
. TRBD2 TRBJ2-1 18 TRBV7-9 TGTGCCAGCAGCTTACCTTTACGACTAGCGGGAGTGGGCAATGAGCAGTTCTTC CASSLPLRLAGVGNEQFF
few TRBD1 TRBJ2-5 13 TRBV30 TGTGCCTGGAGTGTTGACAGGGGGTTTACCCAGTACTTC CAWSVDRGFTQYF
. . TRBJ2-7 14 TRBV5-1 TGCGCCAGCAGCTTGGGCGGGGCGGCGACCGCGCAGTACTTC CASSLGGAATAQYF
few TRBD2 TRBJ2-7 17 TRBV4-1 TGCGCCAGCAGCCACATGGGAGGGCAGTACCTCTCCTACGAGCAGTACTTC CASSHMGGQYLSYEQYF
few TRBD2 TRBJ2-1 15 TRBV19 TGTGCCAGTAGTATCGGGACTAGCGGGAGCAGTGAGCAGTTCTTC CASSIGTSGSSEQFF
. TRBD2 TRBJ2-7 17 TRBV5-1 TGCGCCAGCAGCCTCCGTCCCAGCGGGAGGGGGTCCTACGAGCAGTACTTC CASSLRPSGRGSYEQYF
. TRBD2 TRBJ2-7 12 TRBV27 TGTGCCGCAGGACTAGCGGCCTACGAGCAGTACTTC CAAGLAAYEQYF
. TRBD1 TRBJ2-5 15 TRBV6-8 TGTGCCAGCAGTTACGCGGACAGGGGGCATGAGACCCAGTACTTC CASSYADRGHETQYF